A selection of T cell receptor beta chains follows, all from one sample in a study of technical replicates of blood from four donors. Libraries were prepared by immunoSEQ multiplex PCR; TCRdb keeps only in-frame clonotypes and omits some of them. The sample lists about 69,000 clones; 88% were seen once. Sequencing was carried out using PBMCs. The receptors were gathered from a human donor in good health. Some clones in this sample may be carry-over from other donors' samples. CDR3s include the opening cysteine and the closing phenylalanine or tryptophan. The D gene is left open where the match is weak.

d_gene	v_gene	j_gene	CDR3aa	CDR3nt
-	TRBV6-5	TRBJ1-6	CASREDSADSPLHF	TGTGCCAGCAGGGAGGACAGTGCGGATTCACCCCTCCACTTT
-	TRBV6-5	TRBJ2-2	CASSYSRAEELFF	TGTGCCAGCAGTTACTCGAGGGCGGAGGAGCTGTTTTTT
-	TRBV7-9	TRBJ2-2	CASSTNRAGNTGELFF	TGTGCCAGCAGCACAAACAGGGCTGGGAACACCGGGGAGCTGTTTTTT
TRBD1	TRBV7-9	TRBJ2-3	CASSLFKGQLTDTQYF	TGTGCCAGCAGCTTATTCAAGGGACAGCTCACAGATACGCAGTATTTT
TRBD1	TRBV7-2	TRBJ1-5	CASSSTGPGQPQHF	TGTGCCAGCAGCTCGACAGGGCCCGGACAGCCCCAGCATTTT
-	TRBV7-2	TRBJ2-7	CASSLAQLYEQYF	TGTGCCAGCAGCTTAGCCCAACTCTACGAGCAGTACTTC
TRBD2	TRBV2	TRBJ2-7	CASSGLAGGGNEQYF	TGTGCCAGCAGTGGACTAGCGGGGGGCGGGAACGAGCAGTACTTC
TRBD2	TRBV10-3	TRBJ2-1	CAISSGGYNEQFF	TGTGCCATCAGCTCGGGGGGGTACAATGAGCAGTTCTTC
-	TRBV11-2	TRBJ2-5	CASSLSSSQETQYF	TGTGCCAGCAGCTTGTCCAGTTCCCAAGAGACCCAGTACTTC
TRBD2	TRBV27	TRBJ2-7	CAKKTSAYEQYF	TGTGCCAAGAAGACTAGCGCCTACGAGCAGTACTTC